The source of this T cell receptor beta chain is a study of CD8+ T cells in alopecia areata. This clone was counted only a few times. The genes are named according to mouse. RNA, once extracted, was reverse transcribed into cDNA for use as the sequencing template. Profiling relied on immunoSEQ multiplex PCR, and the TCRdb table lists in-frame clones only, not all of them. The sample shows around 110,000 clones, no singletons; the ten largest hold roughly a fifth. The sequencing sample was made of lesional skin. The TCR sequence derives from a C3H/HeJ mouse with alopecia areata. The mouse strain carries the MHC haplotype H2-k.

The CDR3: CASSDVTGNNYAEQFF. The CDR3 bases that were read are TGTGCCAGCAGTGATGTTACAGGGAATAACTATGCT. The J gene is TRBJ2-1, the V gene TRBV13-3; perhaps TRBD1 as D (6 bases). Read coverage stops 4 residues before the CDR3 terminus; the germline J gene supplies the remainder. CDR1 and CDR2 (germline): NNHDY, SYVADS. This CDR3 comprises 16 residues. V shed 0 bases and J shed 0 bases, with 10 bases lying between them.